One and the same sample provided the 28 T cell receptor beta chains below, sequenced in a study of T cell repertoires in aging, cancer and after chemotherapy. Multiplex touch-down PCR with TRB-A/B primers amplified rearranged V-D-J TRB sequences. TCRdb fed the multiplex PCR reads into MiXCR, producing one record per CDR3 protein. This table has roughly 9,000 distinct CDR3 sequences, approximately 33% appearing once. Amplification of TCR beta used genomic DNA extracted from peripheral blood. The specimen was blood. These receptors were obtained from a human donor in good health. The donor label of this sample is uncertain.

This clonotype qualifies as medium-sized. At one end, the junction sequence differs from germline, possibly due to a read error. The rearrangement joins TRBV6-6 to TRBJ1-2; a weak D match, TRBD1 (5 bases). CDR1 and CDR2 (germline): MNHNY, SVGAGI (reference sequence). The CDR3 sequence is 12 residues long. The CDR3 DNA follows: TGTGCCAGCAGTTACCAAAAACAGGACTCCTCCTTC. This sequence encodes CASSYQKQDSSF.

In its sample, this clonotype was seen a few times. This sequence joins TRBV27 and TRBJ1-5, with D possibly being TRBD1 (5 bases). The V and J ends lost 1 base and 5 bases respectively, with 6 bases between them. CDR1 is MNHEY and CDR2 is SMNVEV in the germline V gene (reference sequence). This CDR3 contains 13 residues. CDR3 sequence (DNA): TGTGCCAGCAGTTTATTAGGGGATCAGCCCCAGCATTTT. It translates to CASSLLGDQPQHF.

The gene calls are TRBV27 and TRBJ2-7; 8 positions match TRBD1. Germline V gene sequence: CDR1 MNHEY, CDR2 SMNVEV (reference sequence). The CDR3 consists of 14 residues. J lost 0 bases, V lost 4 bases, and 2 bases had no gene match. The CDR3 bases are TGTGCCAGCAGTTCGACAGGGGCCTCCTACGAGCAGTACTTC. This encodes CASSSTGASYEQYF.

The chain carries TRBV5-1 and TRBJ2-7; a possible D gene is TRBD1 (5 bases). The CDR3 runs 16 residues. Per germline, CDR1 SGHRS and CDR2 YFSETQ. The ends were cut back, 0 bases at V and 0 bases at J, with 13 bases in the middle. CDR3 loop: CASSLEVGLSSYEQYF. The CDR3 DNA reads as TGCGCCAGCAGCTTGGAAGTGGGGCTGAGCTCCTACGAGCAGTACTTC.

This clonotype is medium-sized by share. The genes are TRBV29-1 and TRBJ2-2; D remains unclear. V lost 5 bases, J lost 3 bases, and 7 bases lay in between. CDR1 is SQVTM, CDR2 ANQGSEA, per germline. The length of the CDR3 is 12 residues. The CDR3 DNA is TGCAGCGTTTCCGGATACACCGGGGAGCTGTTTTTT. It translates to CSVSGYTGELFF.

This clonotype was observed a few times. The chain couples TRBV18 to TRBJ2-7; 10 positions match TRBD1. CDR3 length equals 15 residues. The germline CDR1 and CDR2 sequences are KGHSH and LQKENI. V gave up 6 bases and J gave up 3 bases; unmatched junction bases: 8. The CDR3 region is CASSPDRGSFYEQYF. The CDR3 DNA follows: TGTGCCAGCTCTCCGGACAGGGGGTCCTTCTACGAGCAGTACTTC. Full variable domain (missing parts from reference TRBV18 and TRBJ2-7): NAGVMQNPRHLVRRRGQEARLRCSPMKGHSHVYWYRQLPEEGLKFMVYLQKENIIDESGMPKERFSAEFPKEGPSILRIQQVVRGDSAAYFCASSPDRGSFYEQYFGPGTRLTVT.

This chain uses TRBV7-4 with TRBJ2-1; a possible D gene is TRBD2 (5 bases). Per the germline V gene, CDR1 is SGHVT and CDR2 is SQSDAQ. The CDR3 spans 14 residues. The V end was cut by 3 bases, the J end by 4 bases, with 10 bases between. The CDR3 sequence: CASSLDSLYNEQFF. CDR3 DNA: TGTGCCAGCAGCTTGGACTCGCTATACAATGAGCAGTTCTTC.

The chain uses TRBV29-1 and TRBJ2-7; 8 bases align to TRBD1. This CDR3 is 13 amino acids long. From germline, CDR1 is SQVTM and CDR2 ANQGSEA. After removal of 4 bases from V and 3 bases from J, the junction contained 5 bases not matched to a gene. CDR3 DNA sequence: TGCAGCGTTGCCCGACAGGGGTTCTACGAGCAGTACTTC. Translation: CSVARQGFYEQYF.

This chain links TRBV5-6 with TRBJ2-5, with D hard to call. This CDR3 has 14 residues. Germline V gives CDR1 SGHDT, CDR2 YYEEEE. The V and J ends lost 1 base and 0 bases respectively, with 7 bases between them. CDR3 DNA: TGTGCCAGCAGCTTGTTATCCTACCAAGAGACCCAGTACTTC. Residues: CASSLLSYQETQYF.

In this sample, this clonotype turned up a few times. The chain uses TRBV10-3 and TRBJ2-5, with unresolved D. V lost 0 bases and J lost 5, with 10 bases in between. The CDR3 is 14 amino acids. Looked up from germline, CDR1 is ENHRY and CDR2 is SYGVKD. CDR3 region: CAISESLGRETQYF. CDR3 nucleotide sequence: TGTGCCATCAGTGAGTCTCTAGGGCGGGAGACCCAGTACTTC.

The V call is TRBV5-1, the J call TRBJ2-1, with 13 bases matching TRBD2. From germline, CDR1 is SGHRS and CDR2 YFSETQ. V trimming: 4 bases; J trimming: 6 bases; junction bases outside the gene matches: 10. The CDR3 is 17 amino acids. CDR3 protein: CASSPGPTSGGTNEQFF. CDR3 in DNA: TGCGCCAGCAGCCCGGGCCCGACTAGCGGGGGGACCAATGAGCAGTTCTTC.

As concerns this clonotype: This clone may be a read error of a much larger clone one base away. This sequence joins TRBV19 and TRBJ2-7, with 7 bases fitting TRBD1. The germline V gene encodes CDR1 LNHDA and CDR2 SQIVND (reference sequence). The V gene end was trimmed by 7 bases and the J gene end by 2 bases; junction bases not matched to a gene: 11. The CDR3 totals 15 residues. The CDR3 spells CASNMGGQATYEQYF. CDR3 nucleotide sequence: TGTGCCAGTAATATGGGCGGACAGGCAACCTACGAGCAGTACTTC.

The chain is built from TRBV6-1 and TRBJ2-5, with D perhaps matching TRBD1 (6 bases). Trimming removed 6 bases at V and 2 bases at J, with 13 bases between. The CDR3 consists of 14 residues. From germline, CDR1 is MNHNS and CDR2 SASEGT. CDR3 coding DNA: TGTGCCAGCAGAGTGGGACATTTTCAAGAGACCCAGTACTTC. This encodes CASRVGHFQETQYF.

By sample fraction, this clonotype is medium-sized. The rearrangement links TRBV29-1 to TRBJ1-2; TRBD1 might be the D (5 bases). The CDR3 runs to 12 residues. Trimming removed 4 bases at V and 6 bases at J, with 12 bases between. The V gene's germline CDR1 is SQVTM and CDR2 ANQGSEA. Written as DNA, the CDR3 is TGCAGCGTTGGTTCCAGGGAAAATGGCTACACCTTC. Translating gives CSVGSRENGYTF.

The rearrangement uses TRBV5-4 and TRBJ2-3, with 8 positions matching TRBD2. V lost 2 bases to trimming and J lost 1 base; unmatched junction nucleotides: 0. The CDR3 sequence is 14 residues long. CDR1 is SGHNT and CDR2 is YYREEE in the germline V gene (reference sequence). CDR3 amino acids: CASSLAGGTDTQYF. CDR3 nucleotides: TGTGCCAGCAGCTTAGCGGGGGGCACAGATACGCAGTATTTT.

By share, this clonotype counts as medium-sized (0.01 to 0.1%). The J gene is TRBJ2-1, the V gene TRBV6-5; possibly TRBD1 or TRBD2 for D (6 bases each). This CDR3 comprises 15 residues. Between the trimmed V and J ends, which lost 8 bases and 8 bases, there was a span of 22 bases. Looked up from germline, CDR1 is MNHEY and CDR2 is SVGAGI. CDR3 protein: CASLDGGGGRDEQFF. The CDR3, as DNA: TGTGCCAGCTTGGACGGAGGGGGTGGAAGAGATGAGCAGTTCTTC.

The V call is TRBV15, the J call TRBJ2-7, with TRBD2 identical over 7 bases. The ends lost 6 bases at V and 8 bases at J; junction bases unmatched: 10. This CDR3 comprises 13 residues. Germline V lookup: CDR1 LNHNV, CDR2 YYDKDF (reference sequence). The CDR3 sequence: CATRATSSWKQYF. The CDR3, as DNA: TGTGCCACCAGAGCGACTAGCAGCTGGAAGCAGTACTTC.

This clonotype is termed medium-sized. This sequence joins TRBV19 and TRBJ2-2; perhaps D is TRBD1 or TRBD2 (5 bases each). Germline V gene lookup returns CDR1 LNHDA and CDR2 SQIVND (reference sequence). V shed 0 bases and J shed 1 base, with 12 bases lying between them. The CDR3 sequence is 17 residues long. The CDR3 protein is CASSIDPGRKNTGELFF. CDR3 DNA: TGTGCCAGTAGTATAGACCCGGGACGGAAGAACACCGGGGAGCTGTTTTTT. Drawing the rest from reference TRBV19 and TRBJ2-2, the complete variable domain is DGGITQSPKYLFRKEGQNVTLSCEQNLNHDAMYWYRQDPGQGLRLIYYSQIVNDFQKGDIAEGYSVSREKKESFPLTVTSAQKNPTAFYLCASSIDPGRKNTGELFFGEGSRLTVL.

The chain is built from TRBV18 and TRBJ1-3, with 7 bases identical to TRBD1. The CDR3 contains 14 residues. In germline, CDR1 is KGHSH, CDR2 LQKENI. The V and J ends lost 2 bases and 2 bases, in that order; junction bases with no gene match: 0. CDR3 sequence reads: CASSPGTAGNTIYF. In DNA form, the CDR3 reads TGTGCCAGCTCACCAGGGACAGCTGGAAACACCATATATTTT.

This clonotype appeared a few times. The rearrangement joins TRBV13 to TRBJ2-7; TRBD1 agrees at 7 bases. The CDR3 is made up of 16 amino acids. Per germline, CDR1 PRHDT and CDR2 FYEKMQ (reference sequence). With 5 bases clipped from V and 4 bases from J, the junction kept 14 bases outside the gene matches. The CDR3 DNA follows: TGTGCCAGCAGCACGGGCCAGACAGGGCCCCGTTACGAGCAGTACTTC. Encoded protein: CASSTGQTGPRYEQYF.

This clonotype was seen a few times. The chain joins TRBV6-6 to TRBJ1-2, with no clear D. CDR1 and CDR2 (germline): MNHNY, SVGAGI (reference sequence). With 0 bases removed from V and 2 bases from J, the gap between germline ends came to 16 bases. This CDR3 has 17 amino acids. As DNA, the CDR3 is TGTGCCAGCAGTTACTCGAGCGCAAATTCTAAGAACTATGGCTACACCTTC. The encoded protein is CASSYSSANSKNYGYTF.

This clonotype has only a few counts. The chain joins TRBV10-3 to TRBJ1-2, with 7 nucleotides matching TRBD1. This CDR3 is built from 17 residues. V shed 3 bases, J shed 2 bases, and the junction held 12 bases outside the gene matches. The germline CDR1 and CDR2 sequences are ENHRY and SYGVKD. The CDR3 region has the DNA TGTGCCATCAGTGAACTTACGAGGACAGGAAAGAACTATGGCTACACCTTC. Its translation is CAISELTRTGKNYGYTF.

This clonotype was seen a few times. This CDR3 is CATSDASGGAGDTQYF. In DNA, the CDR3 is TGTGCCACCAGTGACGCGAGCGGGGGGGCTGGAGATACGCAGTATTTT. V gene TRBV24-1 combines with J gene TRBJ2-3, with 10 bases fitting TRBD2. The CDR3 extends over 16 amino acids. CDR1 is KGHDR, CDR2 SFDVKD, per germline. Trimming took 4 bases from V and 5 from J; bases not matched to a gene: 8.

This clonotype was seen only a few times. This chain connects TRBV27 to TRBJ2-2; D might be TRBD2 (7 bases). This CDR3 contains 17 residues. The germline V gene encodes CDR1 MNHEY and CDR2 SMNVEV (reference sequence). V lost 6 bases and J 4 bases, leaving 21 bases between the germline ends. CDR3 coding DNA: TGTGCCAGCAGGACTCTGGGGGTGCGGGGGCTCACCGGGGAGCTGTTTTTT. It codes for CASRTLGVRGLTGELFF.

The V call is TRBV12-3 or TRBV12-4, the J call TRBJ1-5, with 8 bases that match TRBD1. The J segment lost 0 bases and the V segment lost 4 bases, leaving 5 bases of the junction unmatched. CDR3 length: 16 residues. The CDR3 spells CASSYGTGSSNQPQHF. The CDR3 DNA follows: TGTGCCAGCAGTTACGGGACAGGTTCTAGCAATCAGCCCCAGCATTTT.

The chain recombines TRBV6-5 with TRBJ1-5; a possible D gene is TRBD1 (5 bases). V lost 10 bases to trimming and J lost 6 bases, with 16 bases between them. This CDR3 has 13 amino acids. CDR1 is MNHEY and CDR2 is SVGAGI in the germline V gene. The DNA for the CDR3 is TGTGCCACCGCGGAGGGGCTATTTCAGCCCCAGCATTTT. Amino acids: CATAEGLFQPQHF.

This clonotype is termed medium-sized (0.01 to 0.1%). The rearrangement links TRBV29-1 to TRBJ2-5; D is unclear. This CDR3 comprises 12 residues. Trimming left V 3 bases short and J 5 bases short, with 10 bases between. Germline values: CDR1 SQVTM, CDR2 ANQGSEA. The CDR3 loop is CSVDPDGETQYF. The DNA of the CDR3 is TGCAGCGTTGACCCTGACGGGGAGACCCAGTACTTC.

Sample share makes this clonotype medium-sized. The chain uses TRBV29-1 and TRBJ1-5; 10 bases match TRBD1. The J segment lost 5 bases and the V segment lost 5 bases, leaving 3 bases of the junction unmatched. The CDR3 runs 13 residues. CDR1 and CDR2 from the germline V gene are SQVTM and ANQGSEA. The CDR3 here is CSVSGTGDQPQHF. The CDR3 DNA reads as TGCAGCGTTAGCGGGACAGGGGATCAGCCCCAGCATTTT. Filled out from reference TRBV29-1 and TRBJ1-5, the complete variable domain reads SAVISQKPSRDICQRGTSLTIQCQVDSQVTMMFWYRQQPGQSLTLIATANQGSEATYESGFVIDKFPISRPNLTFSTLTVSNMSPEDSSIYLCSVSGTGDQPQHFGDGTRLSIL.